A single sample gave rise to the 26 T cell receptor beta chains below, sequenced in a study of blood T cell repertoires in COVID-19. TCRdb keeps only in-frame clones here, not all; method: immunoSEQ multiplex PCR. The sample holds fewer than 85,000 clones, about 90% seen once. The sequenced sample was peripheral blood. The receptor set was obtained from a woman aged 50 to 60 in a cohort sampled during active COVID-19.

The table lists this clone with a count of one. The gene calls are TRBV5-1 and TRBJ2-1, with 9 bases identical to TRBD2. Germline V gene lookup returns CDR1 SGHRS and CDR2 YFSETQ. The V gene end was trimmed by 5 bases and the J gene end by 5 bases; junction bases not matched to a gene: 5. The CDR3 is made up of 14 amino acids. CDR3 coding DNA: TGCGCCAGCAGTAATGGCGGGGGGGACAATGAGCAGTTCTTC. Protein product: CASSNGGGDNEQFF. Full variable domain (missing parts from reference TRBV5-1 and TRBJ2-1): KAGVTQTPRYLIKTRGQQVTLSCSPISGHRSVSWYQQTPGQGLQFLFEYFSETQRNKGNFPGRFSGRQFSNSRSEMNVSTLELGDSALYLCASSNGGGDNEQFFGPGTRLTVL.

CDR3 nucleotides: TGTGCCAGTACCGGACAGGGTAGGGCCGGGGAGCTGTTTTTT. It encodes CASTGQGRAGELFF. The chain is built from TRBV19 and TRBJ2-2, with 8 bases lining up with TRBD1. J gave up 6 bases and V 7 bases, and 7 bases lay outside the gene matches. Germline V lookup: CDR1 LNHDA, CDR2 SQIVND (reference sequence). The CDR3 loop spans 14 amino acids.

This clone was seen once. Other nucleotide sequences from this sample produce the same CDR3. V usage is TRBV5-1 and J usage is TRBJ1-3; D might be TRBD1 (6 bases). V shed 0 bases and J shed 4 bases, with 11 bases lying between them. Germline V CDR1 and CDR2: SGHRS, YFSETQ. The CDR3 contains 15 residues. The chain's CDR3 is CASSLVAGAGNTIYF. The CDR3 coding sequence is TGCGCCAGCAGCTTGGTGGCGGGGGCGGGAAACACCATATATTTT.

This rearrangement joins TRBV30 to TRBJ1-2; tentative D call: TRBD1 (6 bases). CDR3 length equals 12 residues. Per the germline V gene, CDR1 is GTSNPN and CDR2 is SVGIG (reference sequence). V gave up 0 bases and J gave up 8 bases, with 10 bases separating them. This chain's CDR3 is CAWSVRGGGYTF. The DNA for the CDR3 is TGTGCCTGGAGTGTACGCGGGGGCGGCTACACCTTC.

The rearrangement joins TRBV28 to TRBJ1-5, with 8 nucleotides matching TRBD1. Per the germline V gene, CDR1 is MDHEN and CDR2 is SYDVKM. V gave up 7 bases and J gave up 7 bases; unmatched junction bases: 9. The CDR3 covers 14 residues. In DNA form, the CDR3 reads TGTGCCAGCACCCTATCAGGGGGCGGACAGCCCCAGCATTTT. Translated: CASTLSGGGQPQHF.

The J gene is TRBJ1-2, the V gene TRBV29-1; D is uncertain. Germline CDR1 is SQVTM and CDR2 is ANQGSEA. The length of the CDR3 is 13 residues. Trimming stripped 3 bases from V and 0 bases from J, with 8 bases between. CDR3 sequence (DNA): TGCAGCGTTGATTTAGTAGCTAACTATGGCTACACCTTC. Its translation: CSVDLVANYGYTF.

This chain links TRBV28 with TRBJ1-2; D not resolved. Germline loops: CDR1 MDHEN, CDR2 SYDVKM. This CDR3 has 12 residues. Trimming shortened V by 9 bases and J by 8 bases, and 16 bases separated the two germline ends. CDR3 DNA: TGTGCCAGTTCACCGACCGGGAAGGGCTACACCTTC. Amino acid sequence: CASSPTGKGYTF.

The chain joins TRBV19 to TRBJ2-4; D may be TRBD2 (5 bases). Germline CDR1 reads LNHDA; CDR2 reads SQIVND (reference sequence). CDR3 length equals 13 residues. V was trimmed by 4 bases and J by 6 bases, leaving 10 bases between them. The CDR3 loop reads CASSRARGNIQYF. The CDR3 DNA reads as TGTGCCAGTAGTAGAGCCCGGGGAAACATTCAGTACTTC.

V is TRBV19 and J is TRBJ2-4, with 7 bases matching TRBD1. From germline, CDR1 is LNHDA and CDR2 SQIVND (reference sequence). The CDR3 contains 14 residues. The junction had 6 bases not matched to a gene; V was cut back by 7 bases and J by 3 bases. CDR3 DNA: TGTGCCAGTAAGTTGGCAGGGGGCAAAAACATTCAGTACTTC. It specifies CASKLAGGKNIQYF.

The rearrangement uses TRBV25-1 and TRBJ2-7; 12 nucleotides line up with TRBD2. Germline-derived CDR1 and CDR2 are MGHDK and SYGVNS. V shed 6 bases, J shed 4 bases, and the junction held 10 bases outside the gene matches. This CDR3 has 16 residues. The CDR3 is CASSPVLAGGTYEQYF. For the CDR3, the DNA is TGTGCCAGCAGCCCTGTGCTAGCGGGAGGGACTTACGAGCAGTACTTC.

The chain is built from TRBV2 and TRBJ1-2, with D tentatively TRBD1 (5 bases). Germline values: CDR1 SNHLY, CDR2 FYNNEI. The germline V and J ends were trimmed by 8 bases and 3 bases, with 7 bases remaining between them. CDR3 length: 11 amino acids. CDR3 in DNA: TGTGCCAGCGCGGGACACTATGGCTACACCTTC. This encodes CASAGHYGYTF.

The chain combines TRBV2 with TRBJ1-2, with D tentatively TRBD1 (6 bases). Germline CDR1 reads SNHLY; CDR2 reads FYNNEI. The CDR3 is 13 amino acids. The CDR3 region is CGWGGTSLGGYTF. CDR3 nucleotide sequence: TGTGGATGGGGGGGCACTTCTCTCGGTGGCTACACCTTC.

V usage is TRBV7-8 and J usage is TRBJ1-1, with TRBD1 matching over 8 bases. Trimming took 7 bases from V and 6 from J; bases not matched to a gene: 10. The CDR3 spans 14 residues. Germline CDR1 and CDR2: SGHVS and FQNEAQ. CDR3 amino acids: CASNPQGGSSEAFF. As DNA, the CDR3 is TGTGCCAGCAACCCACAGGGGGGATCGTCTGAAGCTTTCTTT.

The genes are TRBV7-3 and TRBJ2-2, with 7 bases matching TRBD1. Germline CDR1 and CDR2: SGHTA and FQGTGA. The CDR3 sequence is 17 residues long. Trimming at V came to 6 bases and at J to 1 base, leaving 11 bases not matched to a gene. For the CDR3, the DNA is TGTGCCAGCAGTTTTGACAGGGCCGAAGAGAACACCGGGGAGCTGTTTTTT. This codes for CASSFDRAEENTGELFF.

The chain links TRBV6-6 to TRBJ2-3, with 10 bases matching TRBD2. Trimming cost V 2 bases and J 1 base; bases outside gene matches: 3. The CDR3 runs 16 residues. Looked up from germline, CDR1 is MNHNY and CDR2 is SVGAGI (reference sequence). CDR3 sequence reads: CASSYPGTSGTDTQYF. CDR3 nucleotide sequence: TGTGCCAGCAGTTACCCCGGGACTAGCGGCACAGATACGCAGTATTTT.

The chain recombines TRBV6-5 with TRBJ1-4; TRBD1 aligns across 9 bases. After removal of 6 bases from V and 7 bases from J, the junction contained 6 bases not matched to a gene. The CDR3 spans 14 residues. Germline CDR1 and CDR2: MNHEY and SVGAGI. CDR3 region: CASSPQGAREKLFF. DNA of the CDR3: TGTGCCAGCAGCCCACAGGGGGCCCGTGAAAAACTGTTTTTT.

This clone showed up just a few times. V usage is TRBV7-2 and J usage is TRBJ1-6; 7 bases map to TRBD1. The trim removed 6 bases at V and 5 bases at J, leaving 7 bases unmatched. The CDR3 is 15 amino acids. Germline loops: CDR1 SGHTA, CDR2 FQGNSA. Here the CDR3 reads CASSLLQGDNSPLHF. The CDR3 nucleotides read TGTGCCAGCAGTCTACTCCAGGGGGATAATTCACCCCTCCACTTT.

The rearrangement joins TRBV20-1 to TRBJ1-1, with unresolved D. Trimming removed 6 bases at V and 1 base at J, with 6 bases between. Germline values: CDR1 DFQATT, CDR2 SNEGSKA (reference sequence). The CDR3 extends over 11 amino acids. CDR3 in DNA: TGCAGTGCAAACAGGAACACTGAAGCTTTCTTT. It translates to CSANRNTEAFF.

The chain recombines TRBV5-4 with TRBJ1-3; tentative D call: TRBD1 (5 bases). This CDR3 is 15 amino acids long. CDR1 and CDR2 from the germline V gene are SGHNT and YYREEE (reference sequence). The germline V and J ends were trimmed by 0 bases and 0 bases, with 7 bases remaining between them. CDR3: CASSLGQSSGNTIYF. DNA of the CDR3: TGTGCCAGCAGCTTGGGACAGAGCTCTGGAAACACCATATATTTT.

The rearrangement joins TRBV29-1 to TRBJ1-2; unclear D gene. Deletions cut 7 bases from V and 0 bases from J, with 15 bases between. The CDR3 covers 14 residues. The germline CDR1 and CDR2 sequences are SQVTM and ANQGSEA. The CDR3 loop reads CSAFRVFSNYGYTF. In DNA, the CDR3 is TGCAGCGCCTTCCGGGTGTTTTCTAACTATGGCTACACCTTC.

This clone appeared a single time. The rearrangement uses TRBV4-2 and TRBJ1-1; D ambiguous. The germline CDR1 and CDR2 sequences are LGHNA and YNFKEQ. This CDR3 spans 13 amino acids. Trimming cost V 1 base and J 2 bases, with 5 bases left between them. CDR3 loop: CASSQVINTEAFF. The CDR3 DNA reads TGTGCCAGCAGCCAAGTAATAAACACTGAAGCTTTCTTT.

The V gene is TRBV2, the J gene TRBJ1-2; 7 nucleotides align to TRBD1. Germline V lookup: CDR1 SNHLY, CDR2 FYNNEI. This CDR3 is built from 14 residues. J was trimmed by 1 base and V by 8 bases; bases with no gene match: 7. This CDR3 reads CASRERQGNYGYTF. CDR3 DNA: TGTGCCAGCCGGGAAAGACAGGGTAACTATGGCTACACCTTC.

This clone was detected once. The V gene is TRBV19, the J gene TRBJ1-6; D is unresolved. V was pared by 5 bases and J by 9 bases, with 14 bases between. The CDR3 runs 14 residues. The V gene's germline CDR1 is LNHDA and CDR2 SQIVND (reference sequence). The CDR3: CASSQEGRASPLHF. CDR3 nucleotides: TGTGCCAGTAGTCAGGAGGGCCGTGCTTCACCCCTCCACTTT. Variable domain in full (rest from reference TRBV19 and TRBJ1-6): DGGITQSPKYLFRKEGQNVTLSCEQNLNHDAMYWYRQDPGQGLRLIYYSQIVNDFQKGDIAEGYSVSREKKESFPLTVTSAQKNPTAFYLCASSQEGRASPLHFGNGTRLTVT.

CDR3 residues: CASSIGLWRENTEAFF. CDR3 bases: TGTGCCAGTAGTATAGGTTTGTGGCGGGAGAACACTGAAGCTTTCTTT. The chain has TRBV19 and TRBJ1-1, with D hard to call. The CDR3 runs to 16 residues. V shed 1 base and J shed 1 base, with 13 bases lying between them. Germline loops: CDR1 LNHDA, CDR2 SQIVND (reference sequence).

J is TRBJ2-1 and V is TRBV27; TRBD2 matches at 12 bases. After removal of 7 bases from V and 7 bases from J, the junction contained 5 bases not matched to a gene. Per the germline V gene, CDR1 is MNHEY and CDR2 is SMNVEV (reference sequence). The length of the CDR3 is 14 residues. The CDR3 sequence: CASTWTSGKNEQFF. The CDR3 region has the DNA TGTGCCAGCACCTGGACTAGCGGGAAAAATGAGCAGTTCTTC.

The chain uses TRBV30 and TRBJ1-6; TRBD1 matches 8 bases. After removal of 5 bases from V and 7 bases from J, the junction contained 10 bases not matched to a gene. The CDR3 sequence is 15 residues long. CDR1 and CDR2 (germline): GTSNPN, SVGIG (reference sequence). The CDR3 spells CAWGGQAMGNSPLHF. As DNA, the CDR3 is TGTGCCTGGGGGGGACAGGCCATGGGGAATTCACCCCTCCACTTT.